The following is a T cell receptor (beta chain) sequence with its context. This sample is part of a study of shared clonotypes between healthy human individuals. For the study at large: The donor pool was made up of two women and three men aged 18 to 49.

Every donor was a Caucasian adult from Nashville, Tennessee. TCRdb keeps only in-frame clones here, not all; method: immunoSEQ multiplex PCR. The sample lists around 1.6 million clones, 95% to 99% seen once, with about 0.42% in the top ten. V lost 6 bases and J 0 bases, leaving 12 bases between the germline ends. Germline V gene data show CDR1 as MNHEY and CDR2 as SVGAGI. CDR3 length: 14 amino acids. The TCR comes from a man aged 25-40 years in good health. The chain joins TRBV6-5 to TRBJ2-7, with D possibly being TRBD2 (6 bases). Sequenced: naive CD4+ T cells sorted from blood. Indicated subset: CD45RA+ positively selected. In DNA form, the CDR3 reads TGTGCCAGCAGCCCGGGACTCCTCTCCTACGAGCAGTACTTC. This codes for CASSPGLLSYEQYF.